The clone carrying this TCR beta chain was detected only a few times. Antigen specificity is unknown. The data are from a study of identical twins. Unique molecular identifiers were in the cDNA, with template-switch universal primer binding. TCRdb re-called the 5' RACE reads through MiXCR, storing one row per CDR3 protein. The sample consists of 690,000 or so distinct CDR3 sequences, 8.6% of them appearing once. Overall study findings and caveats: Weaker excess twin sharing was observed in beta out-of-frame sequences.

CDR1 SGHRS and CDR2 YFSETQ come from the germline V gene. This CDR3 has 15 amino acids. Trimming pared 4 bases from V and 7 bases from J, leaving 21 bases between. A further study also used this sample, focusing on yellow fever vaccine responses in identical twins.

Sequencing used PBMCs. The V and J genes are TRBV5-1 and TRBJ2-7; either TRBD1 or TRBD2 may fit D (5 bases each). The receptor comes from a woman aged 18-29 years in good health. In DNA form, the CDR3 reads TGCGCCAGCAGCGGGACGACTTCCCTTATAGGTGAGCAGTACTTC. Its translation is CASSGTTSLIGEQYF.